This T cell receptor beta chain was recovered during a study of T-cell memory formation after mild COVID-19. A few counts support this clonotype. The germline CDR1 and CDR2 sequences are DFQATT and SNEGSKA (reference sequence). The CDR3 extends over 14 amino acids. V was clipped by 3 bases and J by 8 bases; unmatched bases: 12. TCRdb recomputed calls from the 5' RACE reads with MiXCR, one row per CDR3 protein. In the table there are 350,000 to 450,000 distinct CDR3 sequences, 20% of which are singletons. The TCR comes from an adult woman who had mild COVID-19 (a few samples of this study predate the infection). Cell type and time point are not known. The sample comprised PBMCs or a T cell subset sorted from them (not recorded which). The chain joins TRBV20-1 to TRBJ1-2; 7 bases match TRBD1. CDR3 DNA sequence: TGCAGTGCTAGTGCTAGGGGGCGGCTCAAAGGCTACACCTTC. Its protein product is CSASARGRLKGYTF.